This is a list of T cell receptor beta chains from one sample in a study of OX40 agonist ivuxolimab in advanced cancers. TCRdb's copy holds only in-frame clones and misses some; the assay was immunoSEQ multiplex PCR. The sample has about 48,000 clones; about 88% are singletons. The sample in question was CD4+ or CD8+ T cells sorted from blood, obtained in a trial of the OX40 agonist ivuxolimab. The receptor set was obtained from an adult with an advanced solid tumor such as melanoma, head and neck, liver or kidney cancer. The CDR3 runs from the conserved cysteine through the conserved F or W. The order of the fields is D gene, V gene, clone size, CDR3 length, J gene, CDR3 DNA, CDR3 protein. A D gene is named only where the DNA matches it firmly. The size entry is marked missing in some rows and otherwise reads once, few, many or a size class.

d_call: NA
v_call: TRBV5-8
clone_size: once
cdr3_length: 14
j_call: TRBJ1-4
cdr3_nt: TGTGCCAGCAGCTTCGGGGGCGCGGGTGAAAAACTGTTTTTT
cdr3_aa: CASSFGGAGEKLFF

d_call: TRBD2
v_call: TRBV5-4
clone_size: NA
cdr3_length: 16
j_call: TRBJ2-2
cdr3_nt: TGTGCCAGCAGCTTGGTCACCGGGAGGGCCGTCGGGGAGCTGTTTTTT
cdr3_aa: CASSLVTGRAVGELFF

d_call: TRBD1
v_call: TRBV28
clone_size: once
cdr3_length: 15
j_call: TRBJ2-5
cdr3_nt: TGTGCCAGCAGTTTCGGGACAGGGGAACTCTATCCCCAGTACTTC
cdr3_aa: CASSFGTGELYPQYF

d_call: NA
v_call: TRBV18
clone_size: NA
cdr3_length: 14
j_call: TRBJ2-3
cdr3_nt: TGTGCCAGCTCACCAGTCGAAAGCACAGATACGCAGTATTTT
cdr3_aa: CASSPVESTDTQYF

d_call: TRBD2
v_call: TRBV4-2
clone_size: NA
cdr3_length: 17
j_call: TRBJ2-7
cdr3_nt: TGTGCCAGCAGCCAAGATGGGGCTAGCGGGAGGTTCTACGAGCAGTACTTC
cdr3_aa: CASSQDGASGRFYEQYF

d_call: TRBD2
v_call: TRBV5-1
clone_size: NA
cdr3_length: 13
j_call: TRBJ2-3
cdr3_nt: TGCGCCAGCAGCGACGCGGGAGGAGATACGCAGTATTTT
cdr3_aa: CASSDAGGDTQYF

d_call: NA
v_call: TRBV18
clone_size: NA
cdr3_length: 17
j_call: TRBJ2-6
cdr3_nt: TGTGCCAGCTCGAAACAGGGAGGCTTATCTGGGGCCAACGTCCTGACTTTC
cdr3_aa: CASSKQGGLSGANVLTF

d_call: NA
v_call: TRBV4-1
clone_size: NA
cdr3_length: 14
j_call: TRBJ2-7
cdr3_nt: TGCGCCAGCAGGCAGTCCCTACCAAGCCGGGAGCAGTACTTC
cdr3_aa: CASRQSLPSREQYF

d_call: NA
v_call: TRBV5-1
clone_size: once
cdr3_length: 14
j_call: TRBJ1-2
cdr3_nt: TGCGCCAGCAGCGTAGCGGGGGAGGACTATGGCTACACCTTC
cdr3_aa: CASSVAGEDYGYTF

d_call: NA
v_call: TRBV2
clone_size: few
cdr3_length: 12
j_call: TRBJ2-1
cdr3_nt: TGTGCCAGCAGTGACCCCCGGGGTGAGCAGTTCTTC
cdr3_aa: CASSDPRGEQFF

d_call: NA
v_call: TRBV5-1
clone_size: NA
cdr3_length: 15
j_call: TRBJ2-5
cdr3_nt: TGCGCCAGCAGCCCGGGACACCGGGGGGAAGAGACCCAGTACTTC
cdr3_aa: CASSPGHRGEETQYF

d_call: TRBD2
v_call: TRBV19
clone_size: NA
cdr3_length: 16
j_call: TRBJ2-5
cdr3_nt: TGTGCCAGTAGTCTCCAACTAGCGGGGGGACAAGAGACCCAGTACTTC
cdr3_aa: CASSLQLAGGQETQYF

d_call: NA
v_call: TRBV7-8
clone_size: NA
cdr3_length: 11
j_call: TRBJ2-3
cdr3_nt: TGTGCCAGCAGCCCCCGAGATACGCAGTATTTT
cdr3_aa: CASSPRDTQYF

d_call: NA
v_call: TRBV6-1
clone_size: NA
cdr3_length: 12
j_call: TRBJ2-1
cdr3_nt: TGTGCCAGCAGCCTGGTGGGCAATGAGCAGTTCTTC
cdr3_aa: CASSLVGNEQFF

d_call: NA
v_call: TRBV28
clone_size: NA
cdr3_length: 17
j_call: TRBJ2-3
cdr3_nt: TGTGCCAGCAGTTTAAGTCCCGGACGGAAGAGCACAGATACGCAGTATTTT
cdr3_aa: CASSLSPGRKSTDTQYF

d_call: TRBD2
v_call: TRBV6-1
clone_size: once
cdr3_length: 14
j_call: TRBJ2-3
cdr3_nt: TGTGCCAATACGGGACTAGCGGCCACAGATACGCAGTATTTT
cdr3_aa: CANTGLAATDTQYF

d_call: NA
v_call: TRBV7-3
clone_size: once
cdr3_length: 13
j_call: TRBJ1-4
cdr3_nt: TGTGCCAGCAGCTTGACACGGTGGGAAAAACTGTTTTTT
cdr3_aa: CASSLTRWEKLFF

d_call: NA
v_call: TRBV7-2
clone_size: NA
cdr3_length: 13
j_call: TRBJ2-1
cdr3_nt: TGTGCCAGCAGCCAAAGTTCAGGACTCGAGCAGTTCTTC
cdr3_aa: CASSQSSGLEQFF

d_call: NA
v_call: TRBV6-5
clone_size: NA
cdr3_length: 14
j_call: TRBJ2-2
cdr3_nt: TGTGCCAGCAGTTCGAGGACAAGCACCGGGGAGCTGTTTTTT
cdr3_aa: CASSSRTSTGELFF

d_call: TRBD1
v_call: TRBV25-1
clone_size: NA
cdr3_length: 15
j_call: TRBJ1-2
cdr3_nt: TGTGCCAGCAGTGAGACAGGGGCCGGAGGGAATGGCTACACCTTC
cdr3_aa: CASSETGAGGNGYTF

d_call: NA
v_call: TRBV19
clone_size: NA
cdr3_length: 13
j_call: TRBJ1-4
cdr3_nt: TGTGCCAGTAGTATCAGGGATGGTGAAAAACTGTTTTTT
cdr3_aa: CASSIRDGEKLFF

d_call: NA
v_call: TRBV5-1
clone_size: NA
cdr3_length: 14
j_call: TRBJ2-1
cdr3_nt: TGCGCCAGCAGCTTAGGGGACCCCTACAATGAGCAGTTCTTC
cdr3_aa: CASSLGDPYNEQFF

d_call: NA
v_call: TRBV6-1
clone_size: NA
cdr3_length: 14
j_call: TRBJ1-1
cdr3_nt: TGTGCCAGCAGACCCTCGGGGGGGGGAACTGAAGCTTTCTTT
cdr3_aa: CASRPSGGGTEAFF

d_call: NA
v_call: TRBV6-1
clone_size: NA
cdr3_length: 14
j_call: TRBJ2-5
cdr3_nt: TGTGCCAGCAGTGAATGGAGGAACCAAGAGACCCAGTACTTC
cdr3_aa: CASSEWRNQETQYF

d_call: TRBD1
v_call: TRBV5-1
clone_size: NA
cdr3_length: 15
j_call: TRBJ1-2
cdr3_nt: TGCGCCAGCAGCCCCCGGGACAGGGGGGACTATGGCTACACCTTC
cdr3_aa: CASSPRDRGDYGYTF

d_call: TRBD1
v_call: TRBV5-1
clone_size: NA
cdr3_length: 15
j_call: TRBJ2-3
cdr3_nt: TGCGCCAGCAGCTTTGGACAGGGAAGCACAGATACGCAGTATTTT
cdr3_aa: CASSFGQGSTDTQYF

d_call: TRBD2
v_call: TRBV9
clone_size: NA
cdr3_length: 16
j_call: TRBJ2-2
cdr3_nt: TGTGCCAGCAGCGTAGGGACTAGCGGGAACACCGGGGAGCTGTTTTTT
cdr3_aa: CASSVGTSGNTGELFF

d_call: NA
v_call: TRBV19
clone_size: NA
cdr3_length: 16
j_call: TRBJ2-3
cdr3_nt: TGTGCCAGTAGTTTCCATCTTGTGAGGAGCACAGATACGCAGTATTTT
cdr3_aa: CASSFHLVRSTDTQYF

d_call: NA
v_call: TRBV2
clone_size: NA
cdr3_length: 13
j_call: TRBJ1-1
cdr3_nt: TGTGCCAGCAGCGTAACAGCGAACACTGAAGCTTTCTTT
cdr3_aa: CASSVTANTEAFF

d_call: TRBD1
v_call: TRBV18
clone_size: NA
cdr3_length: 14
j_call: TRBJ1-1
cdr3_nt: TGTGCCAGCTCACCACCTTCAGGGGGCACTGAAGCTTTCTTT
cdr3_aa: CASSPPSGGTEAFF

d_call: NA
v_call: TRBV10-1
clone_size: NA
cdr3_length: 18
j_call: TRBJ2-6
cdr3_nt: TGCGCCAGCAGTGAGGGGGAGGAAGGGGTCTTTGGGGCCAACGTCCTGACTTTC
cdr3_aa: CASSEGEEGVFGANVLTF

d_call: TRBD2
v_call: TRBV2
clone_size: few
cdr3_length: 14
j_call: TRBJ2-5
cdr3_nt: TGTGCCTCCGACCTAGCGGGAGGGAGGGAGACCCAGTACTTC
cdr3_aa: CASDLAGGRETQYF

d_call: NA
v_call: TRBV11-2
clone_size: NA
cdr3_length: 13
j_call: TRBJ2-7
cdr3_nt: TGTGCCAGCAGCGAAACCGGACAGTCGGGGCAGTACTTC
cdr3_aa: CASSETGQSGQYF

d_call: TRBD2
v_call: TRBV6-5
clone_size: few
cdr3_length: 15
j_call: TRBJ2-1
cdr3_nt: TGTGCCAGCAGTTACCGAGGGGCTAGCGGCAATGAGCAGTTCTTC
cdr3_aa: CASSYRGASGNEQFF

d_call: NA
v_call: TRBV4-1
clone_size: NA
cdr3_length: 17
j_call: TRBJ2-2
cdr3_nt: TGCGCCAGCAGCCAAGACAAGTACGGGCCTTGGGCTGGGGAGCTGTTTTTT
cdr3_aa: CASSQDKYGPWAGELFF

d_call: TRBD1
v_call: TRBV29-1
clone_size: once
cdr3_length: 15
j_call: TRBJ2-1
cdr3_nt: TGCAGCGTTGTAAGGACAGGGTGGCCTTACAATGAGCAGTTCTTC
cdr3_aa: CSVVRTGWPYNEQFF

d_call: NA
v_call: TRBV6-5
clone_size: NA
cdr3_length: 12
j_call: TRBJ1-2
cdr3_nt: TGTGCCAGCCACCAGGGGTTGTATGGCTACACCTTC
cdr3_aa: CASHQGLYGYTF

d_call: TRBD1
v_call: TRBV11-1
clone_size: NA
cdr3_length: 15
j_call: TRBJ2-7
cdr3_nt: TGTGCCAGCAGCTCACCGACAGGGGGCTCCTACGAGCAGTACTTC
cdr3_aa: CASSSPTGGSYEQYF

d_call: TRBD2
v_call: TRBV7-3
clone_size: NA
cdr3_length: 15
j_call: TRBJ2-1
cdr3_nt: TGTGCCAGCAGCTTAAGGGGAGGGGAGTTCGGCGAGCAGTTCTTC
cdr3_aa: CASSLRGGEFGEQFF

d_call: NA
v_call: TRBV25-1
clone_size: NA
cdr3_length: 14
j_call: TRBJ2-1
cdr3_nt: TGTGCCAGCAGTCAGGAGAGCTCCTACAATGAGCAGTTCTTC
cdr3_aa: CASSQESSYNEQFF

d_call: NA
v_call: TRBV2
clone_size: once
cdr3_length: 15
j_call: TRBJ1-1
cdr3_nt: TGTGCCAGCAAGAAACAGGGTTCCCTGAACACTGAAGCTTTCTTT
cdr3_aa: CASKKQGSLNTEAFF

d_call: TRBD1
v_call: TRBV6-1
clone_size: few
cdr3_length: 18
j_call: TRBJ1-5
cdr3_nt: TGTGCCAGCAGTGGCCGGGACAGGGGATTAAAGGCACGCCAGCCCCAGCATTTT
cdr3_aa: CASSGRDRGLKARQPQHF

d_call: NA
v_call: TRBV30
clone_size: NA
cdr3_length: 14
j_call: TRBJ1-5
cdr3_nt: TGTGCCTGGAGTTTGGGGGGTTTTGATCAGCCCCAGCATTTT
cdr3_aa: CAWSLGGFDQPQHF

d_call: NA
v_call: TRBV28
clone_size: NA
cdr3_length: 14
j_call: TRBJ1-2
cdr3_nt: TGTGCCAGCAGTTTTGGGGGGGTTAACTATGGCTACACCTTC
cdr3_aa: CASSFGGVNYGYTF

d_call: TRBD1
v_call: TRBV9
clone_size: NA
cdr3_length: 15
j_call: TRBJ2-1
cdr3_nt: TGTGCCAGCAGCCAATCAGGGGGTACCTACAATGAGCAGTTCTTC
cdr3_aa: CASSQSGGTYNEQFF

d_call: NA
v_call: TRBV7-2
clone_size: NA
cdr3_length: 13
j_call: TRBJ2-3
cdr3_nt: TGTGCCAGCAGCGTTACAGGGTTTGATACGCAGTATTTT
cdr3_aa: CASSVTGFDTQYF

d_call: TRBD1
v_call: TRBV19
clone_size: NA
cdr3_length: 13
j_call: TRBJ2-5
cdr3_nt: TGTGCCAGTAGTACGACAGGGGCAGAGACCCAGTACTTC
cdr3_aa: CASSTTGAETQYF

d_call: NA
v_call: TRBV18
clone_size: NA
cdr3_length: 15
j_call: TRBJ1-5
cdr3_nt: TGTGCCAGCTCACCACAGCGACCTAGCAATCAGCCCCAGCATTTT
cdr3_aa: CASSPQRPSNQPQHF

d_call: NA
v_call: TRBV5-1
clone_size: medium-sized
cdr3_length: 14
j_call: TRBJ1-1
cdr3_nt: TGCGCCAGCAGCCTCCAGACGAGCAACACTGAAGCTTTCTTT
cdr3_aa: CASSLQTSNTEAFF

d_call: NA
v_call: TRBV25-1
clone_size: once
cdr3_length: 14
j_call: TRBJ2-5
cdr3_nt: TGTGCCAGCAGTGGACACAGGGTTGGGGAGACCCAGTACTTC
cdr3_aa: CASSGHRVGETQYF

d_call: NA
v_call: TRBV4-1
clone_size: NA
cdr3_length: 16
j_call: TRBJ2-1
cdr3_nt: TGCGCCAGCAGCCAAGCGGGTGGGTACGGATACAATGAGCAGTTCTTC
cdr3_aa: CASSQAGGYGYNEQFF

d_call: NA
v_call: TRBV19
clone_size: few
cdr3_length: 11
j_call: TRBJ1-2
cdr3_nt: TGTGCCAGTAGTCAATTCAATGGCTACACCTTC
cdr3_aa: CASSQFNGYTF

d_call: TRBD1
v_call: TRBV5-1
clone_size: NA
cdr3_length: 15
j_call: TRBJ2-5
cdr3_nt: TGCGCCAGCAGCTGGCAGACAGGGCCCCAAGAGACCCAGTACTTC
cdr3_aa: CASSWQTGPQETQYF

d_call: NA
v_call: TRBV9
clone_size: once
cdr3_length: 13
j_call: TRBJ2-2
cdr3_nt: TGTGCCAGCTCCCCTCTCACGGCCGGGGAGCTGTTTTTT
cdr3_aa: CASSPLTAGELFF

d_call: NA
v_call: TRBV30
clone_size: NA
cdr3_length: 16
j_call: TRBJ2-7
cdr3_nt: TGTGCCTGGAGTGAAATGGGCGGACTACCTACTTCCGAGCAGTACTTC
cdr3_aa: CAWSEMGGLPTSEQYF

d_call: NA
v_call: TRBV5-1
clone_size: NA
cdr3_length: 14
j_call: TRBJ1-5
cdr3_nt: TGCGCCAGCAGCCCAGGTCTTGCGGGTCAGCCCCAGCATTTT
cdr3_aa: CASSPGLAGQPQHF

d_call: NA
v_call: TRBV9
clone_size: NA
cdr3_length: 14
j_call: TRBJ1-2
cdr3_nt: TGTGCCAGCAGGAACCAGGGAAAAGGGTATGGCTACACCTTC
cdr3_aa: CASRNQGKGYGYTF

d_call: TRBD1
v_call: TRBV27
clone_size: NA
cdr3_length: 15
j_call: TRBJ1-2
cdr3_nt: TGTGCCAGCAGTAAGCAGGGGGCGTCAGGATTCGGCTACACCTTC
cdr3_aa: CASSKQGASGFGYTF

d_call: NA
v_call: TRBV20-1
clone_size: NA
cdr3_length: 11
j_call: TRBJ2-1
cdr3_nt: TGCAGTGCTAGAGATCACGGGGAGCAGTTCTTC
cdr3_aa: CSARDHGEQFF

d_call: NA
v_call: TRBV7-2
clone_size: once
cdr3_length: 15
j_call: TRBJ2-7
cdr3_nt: TGTGCCAGCAGCTCCACGAGGGGGGCGAAGAACGAGCAGTACTTC
cdr3_aa: CASSSTRGAKNEQYF